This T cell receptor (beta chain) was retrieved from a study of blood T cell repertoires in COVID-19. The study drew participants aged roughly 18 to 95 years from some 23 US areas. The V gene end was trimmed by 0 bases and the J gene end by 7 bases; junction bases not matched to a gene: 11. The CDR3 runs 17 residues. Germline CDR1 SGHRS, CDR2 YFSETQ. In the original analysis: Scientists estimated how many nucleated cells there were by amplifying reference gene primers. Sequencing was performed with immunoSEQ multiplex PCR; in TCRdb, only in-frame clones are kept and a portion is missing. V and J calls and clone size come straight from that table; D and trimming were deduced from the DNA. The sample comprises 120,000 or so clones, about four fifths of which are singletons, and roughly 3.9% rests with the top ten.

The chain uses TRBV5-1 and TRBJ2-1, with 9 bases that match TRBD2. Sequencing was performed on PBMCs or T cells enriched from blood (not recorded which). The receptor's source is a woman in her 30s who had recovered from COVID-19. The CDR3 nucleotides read TGCGCCAGCAGCTTGGAGTGGCGGGAGGGCCTCTCGAATGAGCAGTTCTTC. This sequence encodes CASSLEWREGLSNEQFF.